One sample yielded the 20 T cell receptor beta chains listed below, sequenced in a study of blood T cell repertoires in COVID-19. Produced via immunoSEQ multiplex PCR; TCRdb's table is partial and in-frame only. The sample lists approximately 84,000 clones, approximately 82% occurring once. Sequences were obtained from peripheral blood. The source of these receptors is a human donor in a cohort sampled during active COVID-19.

The chain has TRBV3-1 (or the pseudogene TRBV3-2) and TRBJ1-4, with TRBD1 matching 9 bases. The junction had 11 bases not matched to a gene; V was cut back by 4 bases and J by 5 bases. Germline CDR1 is LGHDT and CDR2 is YNNKEL (reference sequence). This CDR3 is 17 amino acids long. CDR3 nucleotide sequence: TGTGCCAGCAGCCCAGTCCCGGGACAGGGACACAATGAAAAACTGTTTTTT. As protein: CASSPVPGQGHNEKLFF.

This clone was counted a few times. The chain couples TRBV27 to TRBJ1-5, with 11 bases aligning to TRBD1. Losses at the gene ends were 4 bases for V and 2 bases for J; bases not matched to a gene: 7. The CDR3 runs to 17 residues. Germline assignment: CDR1 MNHEY and CDR2 SMNVEV (reference sequence). The CDR3: CASSSHGTGGGNQPQHF. The CDR3, as DNA: TGTGCCAGCAGTTCACACGGGACAGGGGGTGGCAATCAGCCCCAGCATTTT.

The rearrangement uses TRBV6-5 and TRBJ1-6; 7 bases agree with TRBD1. From germline, CDR1 is MNHEY and CDR2 SVGAGI. CDR3 length equals 15 residues. The J segment lost 7 bases and the V segment lost 0 bases, leaving 3 bases of the junction unmatched. CDR3 sequence: CASSYSGTENSPLHF. DNA for the CDR3: TGTGCCAGCAGTTACTCGGGGACAGAAAATTCACCCCTCCACTTT.

CDR3 sequence: CASSFGQFSGNTIYF. CDR3 DNA sequence: TGTGCCAGCAGTTTCGGACAGTTCTCTGGAAACACCATATATTTT. J is TRBJ1-3 and V is TRBV28, with D perhaps TRBD1 (6 bases). There are 15 residues in the CDR3. Trimming cost V 3 bases and J 0 bases, with 9 bases left between them. Per germline, CDR1 MDHEN and CDR2 SYDVKM. The complete variable domain, with remaining parts taken from reference TRBV28 and TRBJ1-3, reads DVKVTQSSRYLVKRTGEKVFLECVQDMDHENMFWYRQDPGLGLRLIYFSYDVKMKEKGDIPEGYSVSREKKERFSLILESASTNQTSMYLCASSFGQFSGNTIYFGEGSWLTVV.

The chain combines TRBV7-3 with TRBJ2-7; TRBD2 matches at 8 bases. CDR1 is SGHTA and CDR2 is FQGTGA in the germline V gene. V lost 2 bases, J lost 5 bases, and 2 bases stayed unmatched. The CDR3 spans 13 residues. The CDR3 spells CASSLVSGDEQYF. As DNA, the CDR3 is TGTGCCAGCAGCTTAGTTAGCGGGGACGAGCAGTACTTC.

The genes are TRBV7-9 and TRBJ1-1; D is unclear. The CDR3 is 17 residues long. The V and J ends lost 4 bases and 1 base respectively, with 19 bases between them. Germline V gene sequence: CDR1 SEHNR, CDR2 FQNEAQ (reference sequence). The DNA of the CDR3 is TGTGCCAGCAGCTCACCAACGGCGGAGGCCGAGAACACTGAAGCTTTCTTT. Its translation is CASSSPTAEAENTEAFF. Complete variable domain (other parts from reference TRBV7-9 and TRBJ1-1): DTGVSQNPRHKITKRGQNVTFRCDPISEHNRLYWYRQTLGQGPEFLTYFQNEAQLEKSRLLSDRFSAERPKGSFSTLEIQRTEQGDSAMYLCASSSPTAEAENTEAFFGQGTRLTVV.

This chain links TRBV7-9 with TRBJ2-7; D is possibly TRBD1 (5 bases). This CDR3 region has 14 residues. The germline gives CDR1 SEHNR, CDR2 FQNEAQ (reference sequence). V shed 1 base and J shed 6 bases, with 13 bases lying between them. The CDR3 nucleotides read TGTGCCAGCAGCTTAGAGTGGGGCAGGGCCGAGCAGTACTTC. Its protein product is CASSLEWGRAEQYF.

V usage is TRBV6-6 and J usage is TRBJ2-5; 8 bases fit TRBD1. V lost 6 bases to trimming and J lost 4 bases; unmatched junction nucleotides: 7. CDR3 length: 14 amino acids. Germline V gives CDR1 MNHNY, CDR2 SVGAGI (reference sequence). The CDR3 sequence: CASSQTDRGETQYF. CDR3 coding DNA: TGTGCCAGCAGCCAAACCGACAGGGGAGAGACCCAGTACTTC.

V is TRBV27 and J is TRBJ2-4; D is possibly TRBD1 (6 bases). CDR3 length: 14 residues. From germline, CDR1 is MNHEY and CDR2 SMNVEV (reference sequence). Trimming cost V 3 bases and J 7 bases, with 13 bases left between them. In nucleotides, the CDR3 is TGTGCCAGCAGTTTCGCCGACAGGAGGAACATTCAGTACTTC. Protein: CASSFADRRNIQYF.

V usage is TRBV6-6 and J usage is TRBJ1-5, with 8 nucleotides matching TRBD1. Germline CDR1 MNHNY, CDR2 SVGAGI (reference sequence). The CDR3 has 14 residues. The V gene end was trimmed by 5 bases and the J gene end by 2 bases; junction bases not matched to a gene: 2. The CDR3 nucleotides are TGTGCCAGCAGTGGACAGGGAGGCAATCAGCCCCAGCATTTT. Its protein is CASSGQGGNQPQHF.

V gene TRBV7-2 combines with J gene TRBJ2-1, with 12 bases identical to TRBD2. This CDR3 has 15 residues. The germline gives CDR1 SGHTA, CDR2 FQGNSA. With 1 base clipped from V and 7 bases from J, the junction kept 2 bases outside the gene matches. CDR3 in amino acids: CASSLGLAGVNEQFF. The CDR3 DNA sequence: TGTGCCAGCAGCTTAGGACTAGCGGGAGTTAATGAGCAGTTCTTC.

The CDR3 spells CASRLTGTVYNEQFF. Here the CDR3 DNA reads TGTGCCAGCAGGCTGACCGGGACAGTCTACAATGAGCAGTTCTTC. The J gene is TRBJ2-1, the V gene TRBV27, with 7 bases matching TRBD1. Germline CDR1 and CDR2: MNHEY and SMNVEV (reference sequence). The trim removed 6 bases at V and 3 bases at J, leaving 8 bases unmatched. The CDR3 consists of 15 residues.

The CDR3 loop is CASSPRTGSRDNEQFF. The CDR3 DNA follows: TGTGCCAGCAGCCCGAGAACAGGGTCAAGGGACAATGAGCAGTTCTTC. The V and J genes are TRBV7-8 and TRBJ2-1; tentative D call: TRBD1 (6 bases). The CDR3 extends over 16 amino acids. Germline CDR1 SGHVS, CDR2 FQNEAQ. Trimming stripped 5 bases from V and 5 bases from J, with 19 bases between.

The CDR3 loop reads CAISEGGASGANEQFF. CDR3 sequence (DNA): TGTGCCATCAGTGAGGGTGGGGCTAGCGGAGCCAATGAGCAGTTCTTC. The chain is built from TRBV10-3 and TRBJ2-1; TRBD2 matches at 7 bases. Unmatched junction bases numbered 10, after V lost 2 bases and J lost 6 bases. Germline V CDR1 and CDR2: ENHRY, SYGVKD. The CDR3 loop spans 16 amino acids.

The chain links TRBV5-4 to TRBJ2-3; D perhaps matches TRBD2 (5 bases). Trimming stripped 0 bases from V and 3 bases from J, with 11 bases between. Germline values: CDR1 SGHNT, CDR2 YYREEE (reference sequence). CDR3 length: 15 residues. The CDR3 sequence: CASSLGLGLTDTQYF. CDR3 DNA: TGTGCCAGCAGCTTGGGCTTAGGACTGACAGATACGCAGTATTTT.

The gene calls are TRBV5-3 and TRBJ2-1; tentatively, D is TRBD2 (6 bases). TRBV5-3 is treated as an ORF (open reading frame) with a function not yet certain. CDR3 size: 14 residues. The V end lost 9 bases, the J end lost 0 bases, and 13 bases lay between the germline ends. CDR3 sequence reads: CAMRAGPSYNEQFF. DNA of the CDR3: TGTGCCATGCGAGCGGGCCCCTCCTACAATGAGCAGTTCTTC.

This chain joins TRBV5-6 and TRBJ2-5, with unresolved D. Germline CDR1 is SGHDT and CDR2 is YYEEEE. The ends were cut back, 0 bases at V and 2 bases at J, with 5 bases in the middle. The CDR3 has 13 amino acids. The CDR3 here is CASSLGPQETQYF. The DNA for the CDR3 is TGTGCCAGCAGCTTGGGTCCACAAGAGACCCAGTACTTC.

The J gene is TRBJ2-7, the V gene TRBV5-1, with TRBD2 identical over 12 bases. After removal of 4 bases from V and 2 bases from J, the junction contained 4 bases not matched to a gene. This CDR3 region has 15 residues. Germline-derived CDR1 and CDR2 are SGHRS and YFSETQ. CDR3 DNA: TGCGCCAGCAGCGCCCTAGCGGGAGGGACCTACGAGCAGTACTTC. Translated, it gives CASSALAGGTYEQYF.

The chain recombines TRBV7-9 with TRBJ2-2, with 9 nucleotides matching TRBD1. With 3 bases clipped from V and 1 base from J, the junction kept 3 bases outside the gene matches. This CDR3 has 16 amino acids. CDR1 and CDR2 (germline): SEHNR, FQNEAQ (reference sequence). The CDR3 DNA reads as TGTGCCAGCAGCTTTTACAGGGGGCAGAACACCGGGGAGCTGTTTTTT. Translation: CASSFYRGQNTGELFF.

By sample share, this clone is medium-sized (0.01 to 0.1%). This chain joins TRBV27 and TRBJ2-2, with unresolved D. Trimming shortened V by 0 bases and J by 4 bases, and 15 bases separated the two germline ends. CDR1 is MNHEY, CDR2 SMNVEV, per germline (reference sequence). This CDR3 contains 17 residues. CDR3 region: CASSLSVVARGTGELFF. CDR3 sequence (DNA): TGTGCCAGCAGTTTATCGGTAGTCGCGCGAGGCACCGGGGAGCTGTTTTTT.